This TCR beta chain was sequenced during a study of technical replicates of blood from a handful of donors. V trimming: 4 bases; J trimming: 6 bases; junction bases outside the gene matches: 8. The length of the CDR3 is 15 residues. Germline V gene data show CDR1 as MNHNY and CDR2 as SVGAGI (reference sequence). The repertoire was sequenced with immunoSEQ multiplex PCR; TCRdb's copy has only in-frame clones and lacks some. The sample contains some 80,000 clones, about 91% of which appear only once. This clonotype was obtained from a human donor in good health. Material for sequencing was T cells isolated from PBMCs. The chain is built from TRBV6-6 and TRBJ1-2; 10 bases are shared with TRBD1. DNA for the CDR3: TGTGCCAGCAGTTTGCCCGGGACAGGGGAAAATGGCTACACCTTC. It specifies CASSLPGTGENGYTF.